This T cell receptor beta chain was identified in a study of beta chain features in type 1 diabetes (dated by TCRdb to 2016 to 2018). Regarding the complete study: Patients and healthy donors did not differ in mean age, gender distribution, total cell number or subset yield. Whereas all 30 or so donors provided naive and central memory subsets, regulatory and stem cell-like memory subsets were isolated from just 8 patients and about 8 healthy donors. The study compared the TCRB repertoires of sorted circulating CD4+ T cell subsets in recently diagnosed type 1 diabetes patients with those in matched healthy donors. A total of approximately 99,000,000 sorted cells were examined across all samples, and RNA yield correlated strongly with the number of cells per subset. Broader findings and caveats from the paper: Only small numbers of individuals were included in the HLA sub-analyses, which left unresolved whether HLA type had any influence on TCRB rearrangement. Patients with type 1 diabetes made fewer insertions and deleted more nucleotides at VDJ recombination sites, implying thymic rearrangement abnormalities. Shorter templates might have been favored by PCR, but patient and control samples were amplified and corrected together, so both groups would have been affected equally by any skew. The naive, central memory and regulatory TCRB repertoires appeared to resemble one another more closely among patients than among healthy donors. A moderate but significant shortening of TCRB CDR3 length was observed in type 1 diabetes patients in all four CD4+ subsets. Because cDNA was sequenced instead of genomic DNA, highly expressing activated cells could be over-represented, though the groups showed no difference in activation or CD3 levels.

This clone has more than one count but fewer than ten. Its antigen remains undetermined. No clone much larger than this one lies a single base away; base qualities are absent. A single peripheral blood draw of around 0.11 L on average was collected from each donor into heparinised tubes. Naive, central memory, regulatory and stem cell-like memory CD4+ T cells were sorted on a BD FACSAria II using a panel including CD45RO, CCR7, CD25, CD127, CD95 and CD27. Every sorted population had a purity above 95%. PBMCs were isolated right away by Lymphoprep density gradient centrifugation and were stained directly, without culture. To minimize batch effects, samples were stained and sorted in pairs, one healthy donor with one patient per experiment. The entire amount of isolated RNA was reverse transcribed using the High Capacity cDNA Reverse Transcription Kit, so the sequenced TCRB transcripts were expressed ones. Deep immunoSEQ sequencing was applied to naive, central memory and regulatory T cell samples, giving an average of about 3.6 million total reads per sample. Sorted cells were lysed in RLT buffer, and RNA was extracted using DNase-treated RNeasy Micro or Mini kits according to cell number. Each cell subset was processed separately to prevent cross-contamination, with patient and healthy donor samples processed together. Using the immunoSEQ multiplex PCR, TCRB sequences were amplified from cDNA into 87-bp fragments spanning the CDR3 region. Sequencing of the amplicons was done on the Illumina HiSeq platform. Concerning the study's data processing: PCR bias was computationally corrected using synthetic template baselines, reads within Hamming distance 2 were collapsed, and singletons that could not be merged were discarded. By aligning reads against IMGT, V, D and J genes, CDR3 length, and insertions or deletions at six rearrangement sites were assigned. Within each subset, clonotype counts were normalized to sorted cell number, and only after that were true diversity and Gini coefficients computed with the tcR R package. The overlap coefficient, calculated on TCRB nucleotide sequences, was used to quantify repertoire sharing. Out-of-frame TCRB sequences from naive cells were analyzed to stand in for the pre-selection repertoire. Imported from immuneACCESS, the table was reduced by TCRdb to in-frame sequences with V and J called. These copies leave out some clones; in studies compared against another copy, an unresolved V gene accounts for under half, and the cause of the remainder is not known. V and J calls and clone size come straight from that table; D and trimming were deduced from the DNA. The table for this sample lists around 160,000 clones; over 55% of them were counted only once. 0.08% to 0.095% of the sample is taken by the ten largest.

CDR1 and CDR2 (SEHNR, FQNEAQ) derive from the germline V gene (reference sequence). Spanning cysteine to phenylalanine, the CDR3 consists of 13 amino acids. Only the CDR3 part of the read is kept: 39 bases, read in frame from the first base. A distance of 11 bases separates the germline ends of V and J, which lose 6 bases and 6 bases respectively. This clonotype was sampled from a man aged 25-45 years with type 1 diabetes. Specimen: naive CD4+ T cells from blood. The cell subset or site label corresponds to: true naive CD4+ T cells. The sequence is built from TRBV7-9 and TRBJ1-4; confidence is insufficient to name the D gene. The DNA reads as follows: TGTGCCAGCAGTCGATCGTCGGATGAAAAACTGTTTTTT. This translates into CASSRSSDEKLFF. Reference TRBV7-9 and TRBJ1-4 proteins supply the regions before and after the CDR3; the full variable domain is: DTGVSQNPRHKITKRGQNVTFRCDPISEHNRLYWYRQTLGQGPEFLTYFQNEAQLEKSRLLSDRFSAERPKGSFSTLEIQRTEQGDSAMYLCASSRSSDEKLFFGSGTQLSVL.